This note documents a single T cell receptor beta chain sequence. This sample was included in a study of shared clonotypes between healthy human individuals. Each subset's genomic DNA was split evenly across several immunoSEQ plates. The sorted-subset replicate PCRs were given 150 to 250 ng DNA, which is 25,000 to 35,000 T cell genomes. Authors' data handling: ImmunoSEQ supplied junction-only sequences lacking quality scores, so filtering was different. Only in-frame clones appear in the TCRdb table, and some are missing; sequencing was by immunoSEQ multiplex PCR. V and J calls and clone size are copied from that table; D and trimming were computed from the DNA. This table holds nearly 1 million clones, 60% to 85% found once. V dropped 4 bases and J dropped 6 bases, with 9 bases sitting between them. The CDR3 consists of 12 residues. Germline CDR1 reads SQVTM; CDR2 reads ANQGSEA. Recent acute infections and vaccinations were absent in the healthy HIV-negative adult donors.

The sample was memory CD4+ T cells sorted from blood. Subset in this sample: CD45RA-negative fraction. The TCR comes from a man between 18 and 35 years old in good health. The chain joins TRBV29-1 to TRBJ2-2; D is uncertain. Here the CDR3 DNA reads TGCAGCGTTGCCCAAGCCGCCGGGGAGCTGTTTTTT. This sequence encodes CSVAQAAGELFF.